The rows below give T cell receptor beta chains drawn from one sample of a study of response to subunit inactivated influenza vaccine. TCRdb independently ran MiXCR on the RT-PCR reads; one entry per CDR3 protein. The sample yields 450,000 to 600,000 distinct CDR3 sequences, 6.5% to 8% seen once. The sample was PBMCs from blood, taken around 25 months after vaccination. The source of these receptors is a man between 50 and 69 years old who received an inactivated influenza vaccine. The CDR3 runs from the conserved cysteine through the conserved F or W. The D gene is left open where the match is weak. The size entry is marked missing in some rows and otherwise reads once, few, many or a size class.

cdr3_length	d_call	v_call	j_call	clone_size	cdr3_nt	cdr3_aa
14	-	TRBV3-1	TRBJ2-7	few	TGTGCCAGCAGCCAAGGTGGGGGGGCCGGCGAGCAGTACTTC	CASSQGGGAGEQYF
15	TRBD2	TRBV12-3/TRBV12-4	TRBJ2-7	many	TGTGCCAGCAGTTTAGCGGCTAGCGGCACCTACGAGCAGTACTTC	CASSLAASGTYEQYF
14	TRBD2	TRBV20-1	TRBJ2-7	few	TGCAGTGCTCCCGTGAACGGGAGGGCGTACGAGCAGTACTTC	CSAPVNGRAYEQYF
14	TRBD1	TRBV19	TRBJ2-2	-	TGTGCCAGTAGTATGGGACAGGGTCCCGGGGAGCTGTTTTTT	CASSMGQGPGELFF
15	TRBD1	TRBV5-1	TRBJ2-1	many	TGCGCCAGCAGCCCCGGGGGACAGGGGAGGAATGAGCAGTTCTTC	CASSPGGQGRNEQFF
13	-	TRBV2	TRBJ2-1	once	TGTGCCACCGCTAGCGCGGTTAGGAATGAGCAGTTCTTC	CATASAVRNEQFF
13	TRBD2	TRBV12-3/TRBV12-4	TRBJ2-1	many	TGTGCCAGCAGTCTGGGACTAGGAGGTGAGCAGTTCTTC	CASSLGLGGEQFF
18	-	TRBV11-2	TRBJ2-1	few	TGTGCCAGCAGCCCAAAACCCCGACAGGCCGGCTCCTACAATGAGCAGTTCTTC	CASSPKPRQAGSYNEQFF
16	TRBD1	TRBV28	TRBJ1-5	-	TGTGCCAGCAGTCCCTCCGGAGAGACAGGGCGTCAGCCCCAGCATTTT	CASSPSGETGRQPQHF
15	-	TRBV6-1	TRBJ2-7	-	TGTGCCAGCAGGGACCCCCACAGGAGCTCCTACGAGCAGTACTTC	CASRDPHRSSYEQYF
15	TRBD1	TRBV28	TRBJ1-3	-	TGTGCCAGCAGATCCGGGACAGCTCTTGGAAACACCATATATTTT	CASRSGTALGNTIYF
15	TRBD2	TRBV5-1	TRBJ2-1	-	TGCGCCAGCAGCCCGGGACTAGCGGGGAAAAATGAGCAGTTCTTC	CASSPGLAGKNEQFF
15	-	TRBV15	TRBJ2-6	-	TGTGCCACCAGCAGACAGGGGAGTGGGGCCAACGTCCTGACTTTC	CATSRQGSGANVLTF
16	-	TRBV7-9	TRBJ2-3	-	TGTGCCAGCAGCTTAGACCGGTGGGCAGACACAGATACGCAGTATTTT	CASSLDRWADTDTQYF
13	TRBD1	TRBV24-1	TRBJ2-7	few	TGTGCCACCAGTGATCGGACAGGGCGGGAGCAGTACTTC	CATSDRTGREQYF
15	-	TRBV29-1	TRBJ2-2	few	TGCAGCGTTGAGATCGGAGGGCCTAACACCGGGGAGCTGTTTTTT	CSVEIGGPNTGELFF
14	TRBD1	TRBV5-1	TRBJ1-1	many	TGCGCCAGCAGCTTGGGATACGGACAGGGTGAAGCTTTCTTT	CASSLGYGQGEAFF
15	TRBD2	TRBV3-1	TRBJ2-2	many	TGTGCCAGCAGCCAAGCGGGAGGGCGGACCGGGGAGCTGTTTTTT	CASSQAGGRTGELFF
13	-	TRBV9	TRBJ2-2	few	TGTGCCAGCAGCGTAGATTGGACCGGGGAGCTGTTTTTT	CASSVDWTGELFF
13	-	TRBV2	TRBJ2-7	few	TGTGCCAGCAGTGAGTACAGGGTTTCCGAGCAGTACTTC	CASSEYRVSEQYF
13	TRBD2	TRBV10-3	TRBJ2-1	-	TGTGCCATCTCGTGGGAGGGCCACAATGAGCAGTTCTTC	CAISWEGHNEQFF
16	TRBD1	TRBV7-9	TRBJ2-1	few	TGTGCCAGCAGCCCTATGACAGGGTGGTCCTACAATGAGCAGTTCTTC	CASSPMTGWSYNEQFF
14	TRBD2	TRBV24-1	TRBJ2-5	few	TGTGCCACCAGTGGGGGACTAGCTGTAGAGACCCAGTACTTC	CATSGGLAVETQYF
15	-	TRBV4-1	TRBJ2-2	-	TGCGCCAGCAGCCAACTGGGGTCGATAACCGGGGAGCTGTTTTTT	CASSQLGSITGELFF
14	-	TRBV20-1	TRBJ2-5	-	TGCAGTGCTAGACCACGGGGGTTTCAAGAGACCCAGTACTTC	CSARPRGFQETQYF
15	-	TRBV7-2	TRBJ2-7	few	TGTGCCAGCAGCTTAGGTGGGGGCGCAGGAAACGAGCAGTACTTC	CASSLGGGAGNEQYF
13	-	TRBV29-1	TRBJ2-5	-	TGCAGCGTTGTTTGGACAGTTGGGGGGACCCAGTACTTC	CSVVWTVGGTQYF
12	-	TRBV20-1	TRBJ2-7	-	TGCAGTGCGACCCTCGATAGGTACGAGCAGTACTTC	CSATLDRYEQYF
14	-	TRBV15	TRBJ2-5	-	TGTGCCACCAGCCCTGGGGGGGGCGCGGAGACCCAGTACTTC	CATSPGGGAETQYF
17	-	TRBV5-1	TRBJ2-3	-	TGCGCCAGCAGCTTGGCCCCTAGCGTAGATAACACAGATACGCAGTATTTT	CASSLAPSVDNTDTQYF
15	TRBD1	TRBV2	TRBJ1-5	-	TGTGCCAGCAGGGACAGGACAGGGGGCAATCAGCCCCAGCATTTT	CASRDRTGGNQPQHF
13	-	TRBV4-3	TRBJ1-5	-	TGCGCCAGCAGCCCAACACGGGGTCAGCCCCAGCATTTT	CASSPTRGQPQHF
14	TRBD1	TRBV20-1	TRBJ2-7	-	TGCAGTGCTGGCCTCACAGGGGGCTCCTACGAGCAGTACTTC	CSAGLTGGSYEQYF
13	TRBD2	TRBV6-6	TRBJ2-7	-	TGTGCCAGCCTGGGCGCCCCGGGAGGTGAGCAGTACTTC	CASLGAPGGEQYF
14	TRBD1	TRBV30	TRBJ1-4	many	TGTGCCTGGAGTTCGGGACAGCATAGTGAAAAACTGTTTTTT	CAWSSGQHSEKLFF
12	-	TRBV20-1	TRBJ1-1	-	TGCAGTGCTAGTCGACAGGACACTGAAGCTTTCTTT	CSASRQDTEAFF
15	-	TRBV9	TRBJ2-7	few	TGTGCCAGCAGCCTCAACCCGGAGGGCCCCTACGAGCAGTACTTC	CASSLNPEGPYEQYF
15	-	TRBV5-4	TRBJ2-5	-	TGTGCCAGCAGCTTCTCATCGGCGGGGCAAGAGACCCAGTACTTC	CASSFSSAGQETQYF
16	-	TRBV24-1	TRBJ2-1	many	TGTGCCACCAGTGATTTGAGCTCTGGGTCCTACAATGAGCAGTTCTTC	CATSDLSSGSYNEQFF
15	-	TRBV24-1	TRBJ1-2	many	TGTGCCACCAGTGACGAACAGGGTCCAAGCGTTGGCTACACCTTC	CATSDEQGPSVGYTF
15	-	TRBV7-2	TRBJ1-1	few	TGTGCCAGCAGCTTAGTTTCGTCAGGGCTTACTGAAGCTTTCTTT	CASSLVSSGLTEAFF